This T cell receptor (beta chain) is from a study of blood T cell repertoires in COVID-19. This CDR3 has 16 amino acids. V shed 1 base and J 4 bases; nucleotides not matched to a gene: 5. The germline gives CDR1 MGHRA, CDR2 YSYEKL. Using immunoSEQ multiplex PCR, the repertoire was profiled, and TCRdb retains in-frame clones only, with some absent. In the table there are approximately 200,000 clones, about 82% of which are singletons. The clonotype was recovered from a woman aged 80 or older with acute or convalescent COVID-19. Sequences were obtained from peripheral blood. V gene TRBV4-1 combines with J gene TRBJ2-1, with 9 bases that match TRBD1. DNA for the CDR3: TGCGCCAGCAGCCAAGGAGGACAGGGGAAGTACAATGAGCAGTTCTTC. Protein: CASSQGGQGKYNEQFF.